This is a list of T cell receptor beta chains from one sample in a study of human T cells and chemical hapten exposure. MiXCR, applied by TCRdb to the reads, yields one record per CDR3 protein. Among about 120,000 distinct CDR3 sequences, about 8.9% were seen once, and the ten largest hold over 1.1%. Sequences were obtained from whole blood. These receptors originate from a human donor in good health. Some clones in this sample may be carry-over from other donors' samples. Each CDR3 is given with its conserved first and last residue. Each record gives: J gene, V gene, D gene, clone size, CDR3 DNA, CDR3 protein. A D gene is named only where the DNA matches it firmly. Clone size is shown for a subset of rows, as once, few, many or a class of expanded clone.

J: TRBJ1-3
V: TRBV11-3
D: TRBD1
size: many
DNA: TGTGCCAGCAGCCCCGGACAGGGGCCAGGAAACACCATATATTTT
CDR3: CASSPGQGPGNTIYF

J: TRBJ2-3
V: TRBV21-1
D: .
size: many
DNA: TGTGCCAGCAGCAAAGGTAGCTGGTCCAGCACAGATACGCAGTATTTT
CDR3: CASSKGSWSSTDTQYF

J: TRBJ2-1
V: TRBV24-1
D: TRBD2
size: .
DNA: TGTGCCACCAGTGACCGCGGGACTAGCGGGAGGGGTAGCTATGAGCAGTTCTTC
CDR3: CATSDRGTSGRGSYEQFF

J: TRBJ2-5
V: TRBV5-4
D: .
size: few
DNA: TGTGCCAGCAGCCCTGACAGTAAACAAGAGACCCAGTACTTC
CDR3: CASSPDSKQETQYF

J: TRBJ2-6
V: TRBV12-3/TRBV12-4
D: .
size: many
DNA: TGTGCCAGCAGTTTAGCGGGGGGCGGAGGGGCCAACGTCCTGACTTTC
CDR3: CASSLAGGGGANVLTF

J: TRBJ2-3
V: TRBV10-3
D: TRBD2
size: few
DNA: TGTGCCACCGGGGGGACTCACGCAGATACGCAGTATTTT
CDR3: CATGGTHADTQYF

J: TRBJ1-4
V: TRBV27
D: .
size: few
DNA: TGTGCCAGCAGTTACGGATGGAGTCGTTCTAATGAAAAACTGTTTTTT
CDR3: CASSYGWSRSNEKLFF

J: TRBJ2-4
V: TRBV6-2/TRBV6-3
D: .
size: few
DNA: TGTGCCAGCAGTTACTCAGGGGTCTGGGCCAAAAACATTCAGTACTTC
CDR3: CASSYSGVWAKNIQYF

J: TRBJ2-1
V: TRBV27
D: TRBD2
size: few
DNA: TGTGCCAGCAGGCCTAGCGGAGAATCCAACAATGAGCAGTTCTTC
CDR3: CASRPSGESNNEQFF

J: TRBJ1-2
V: TRBV6-2/TRBV6-3
D: TRBD1
size: few
DNA: TGTGCCAGCAGTTACTCTGTCGTGACAGGGGCAGGAGGCTACACCTTC
CDR3: CASSYSVVTGAGGYTF

J: TRBJ2-7
V: TRBV28
D: TRBD1
size: few
DNA: TGTGCCAGCAGCCTTACAGGGGGCGCAGAGGGCGACGAGCAGTACTTC
CDR3: CASSLTGGAEGDEQYF

J: TRBJ2-7
V: TRBV5-1
D: .
size: few
DNA: TGCGCCAGCAGCTTGGATCAGGGGCACTCCTACGAGCAGTACTTC
CDR3: CASSLDQGHSYEQYF

J: TRBJ2-3
V: TRBV3-1
D: TRBD1
size: many
DNA: TGTGCCAGCAGCCAAGTCGCGGGACAGGGACGGGATACGCAGTATTTT
CDR3: CASSQVAGQGRDTQYF

J: TRBJ1-2
V: TRBV4-2
D: .
size: many
DNA: TGTGCCAGCAGCCAAGAAGGGAAAGATGGCTACACCTTC
CDR3: CASSQEGKDGYTF

J: TRBJ1-2
V: TRBV7-2
D: TRBD1
size: many
DNA: TGTGCCAGCAGCCCCCGGACAGGGGGAGACTATGGCTACACCTTC
CDR3: CASSPRTGGDYGYTF

J: TRBJ2-1
V: TRBV12-3/TRBV12-4
D: .
size: .
DNA: TGTGCCAGCATCATGGACGGATACAATGAGCAGTTCTTC
CDR3: CASIMDGYNEQFF

J: TRBJ2-1
V: TRBV11-2
D: TRBD1
size: many
DNA: TGTGCCAGCAGCTCCCGGACAGGGCAGAATGAGCAGTTCTTC
CDR3: CASSSRTGQNEQFF

J: TRBJ1-1
V: TRBV7-6
D: .
size: few
DNA: TGTGCCAGCAGCCGAGCTGGACCGAACACTGAAGCTTTCTTT
CDR3: CASSRAGPNTEAFF

J: TRBJ2-2
V: TRBV5-4
D: .
size: .
DNA: TGTGCCAGCAGCTTGTCTCCTGCCGGGGAGCTGTTTTTT
CDR3: CASSLSPAGELFF

J: TRBJ1-2
V: TRBV19
D: .
size: few
DNA: TGTGCCAGTAGTATACTCAGGGATGGCTACACCTTC
CDR3: CASSILRDGYTF

J: TRBJ2-1
V: TRBV30
D: TRBD1
size: few
DNA: TGTGCCTGGAGTCCAGGGACAGGGATAGAATTCAATGAGCAGTTCTTC
CDR3: CAWSPGTGIEFNEQFF

J: TRBJ1-5
V: TRBV11-2
D: .
size: few
DNA: TGTGCCAGCAGCCTCGGACGGATTAGCAATCAGCCCCAGCATTTT
CDR3: CASSLGRISNQPQHF

J: TRBJ1-2
V: TRBV2
D: .
size: .
DNA: TGTGCCAGCAGTGAAGCGCGGGCAGCCTTCTATGGCTACACCTTC
CDR3: CASSEARAAFYGYTF

J: TRBJ2-7
V: TRBV10-2
D: TRBD2
size: .
DNA: TGCGCCAGCAGGTATAGCGGGAGGGCCGAGCAGTACTTC
CDR3: CASRYSGRAEQYF

J: TRBJ2-2
V: TRBV12-3/TRBV12-4
D: .
size: .
DNA: TGTGCCAGCTCCTGGGCGGGGAACACCGGGGAGCTGTTTTTT
CDR3: CASSWAGNTGELFF

J: TRBJ1-1
V: TRBV5-6
D: .
size: many
DNA: TGTGCCAGCAGCTTGGAAGGGACTGGAAGTGAGTACACTGAAGCTTTCTTT
CDR3: CASSLEGTGSEYTEAFF

J: TRBJ2-7
V: TRBV3-1
D: .
size: .
DNA: TGTGCCAGCAGCCTGGACTTCGAGCAGTACTTC
CDR3: CASSLDFEQYF

J: TRBJ2-1
V: TRBV15
D: TRBD2
size: few
DNA: TGTGCCACCAGCAGAGATCTAGGACTAGTCAATGAGCAGTTCTTC
CDR3: CATSRDLGLVNEQFF

J: TRBJ2-3
V: TRBV6-5
D: TRBD1
size: few
DNA: TGTGCCAGCAGGGACGGACAGGGGTGGCTCGATACGCAGTATTTT
CDR3: CASRDGQGWLDTQYF

J: TRBJ2-3
V: TRBV3-1
D: TRBD2
size: few
DNA: TGTGCCAGCAGCCGACTCCCTAGGACTAGCGGGAGCGTCTCCGATACGCAGTATTTT
CDR3: CASSRLPRTSGSVSDTQYF

J: TRBJ1-5
V: TRBV7-8
D: .
size: many
DNA: TGTGCCAGCAGCTTTTCGACGGGCAGCGCCAATCAGCCCCAGCATTTT
CDR3: CASSFSTGSANQPQHF

J: TRBJ1-1
V: TRBV12-3/TRBV12-4
D: .
size: few
DNA: TGTGCCAGCAGTTTATCTGGCCTCTTGGGCACTGAAGCTTTCTTT
CDR3: CASSLSGLLGTEAFF

J: TRBJ1-4
V: TRBV6-5
D: TRBD1
size: many
DNA: TGTGCCAGCAGCCGAACTTCGACAGGGTGGGGTGAAAAACTGTTTTTT
CDR3: CASSRTSTGWGEKLFF

J: TRBJ2-3
V: TRBV12-3/TRBV12-4
D: TRBD2
size: .
DNA: TGTGCCAGCAGCCCGCGTGGGTCTGCGGGAGCTGGTGCGCAGTATTTT
CDR3: CASSPRGSAGAGAQYF

J: TRBJ2-7
V: TRBV27
D: TRBD1
size: .
DNA: TGTGCCAGCAGTTTAGGGACAGCATCCTACGAGCAGTACTTC
CDR3: CASSLGTASYEQYF

J: TRBJ2-1
V: TRBV29-1
D: TRBD2
size: few
DNA: TGCAGCGTTGGTGGGGCTAGCGGGGGCAATGAGCAGTTCTTC
CDR3: CSVGGASGGNEQFF